This paragraph reports one TCR beta chain. What it binds is unknown. The sample has other DNA sequences that encode this CDR3 too. Sequencing was performed with immunoSEQ multiplex PCR; in TCRdb, only in-frame clones are kept and a portion is missing. This sample yields 2 million to 2.5 million clones, of which about 95% are seen a single time; 1% to 1.3% belongs to the top ten. The source of the sample is a study of shared clonotypes between healthy human individuals. Overall study context: Aged between 18 and 49, the donors were a couple of women and a few men.

From germline, CDR1 is SGHDT and CDR2 YYEEEE. V gave up 0 bases and J gave up 1 base, with 8 bases separating them. The CDR3 has 14 amino acids. It was CD45RO-negative cells, positively selected for CCR7, that made up naive CD8 cells, with terminally differentiated effector memory CD45RA+ cells excluded. Every one of the donors was a Caucasian adult that lived in Nashville, Tennessee. The study, taken as a whole, reports: Naive CD4 clonotype sharing across several donors was approximately 5.2%. The four-donor shared clonotypes exceeded non-shared clonotypes in generation probability, with non-shared ones scoring lower.

The chain combines TRBV5-6 with TRBJ2-7; no clear D. Sequencing was performed on naive CD8+ T cells sorted from blood. This clonotype was sampled from a man younger than 35 in good health. The CDR3 loop is CASSLAGQSYEQYF. CDR3 nucleotide sequence: TGTGCCAGCAGCTTGGCGGGCCAGTCCTACGAGCAGTACTTC.